The source of this T cell receptor (beta chain) is a study of beta chain features in type 1 diabetes. Study results and caveats: Moderately but significantly shorter TCRB CDR3s were found in Type 1 diabetes patients in all four CD4+ subsets. Among type 1 diabetes patients, VDJ junctions had fewer insertions and more deletions.

With regard to this clone: Its antigen is still unknown.

This CDR3 has 14 residues. V lost 8 bases and J 2 bases, leaving 16 bases between the germline ends. CDR1 is MNHNS and CDR2 is SASEGT in the germline V gene. Sequencing targeted expressed TCRB transcripts, as all isolated RNA had been reverse transcribed. Clones were read by immunoSEQ multiplex PCR, and TCRdb kept only the in-frame ones, dropping some. This table has about 650,000 clones, 12% appearing once. The source material was naive CD4+ T cells from blood. The rearrangement uses TRBV6-1 and TRBJ2-7; D is possibly TRBD1 (6 bases). The receptor was isolated from a man aged 30 to 45 with type 1 diabetes. This chain's CDR3 is CASGSTGIPYEQYF. The CDR3 coding sequence is TGTGCCAGCGGCTCAACAGGGATTCCCTACGAGCAGTACTTC.